Listed below are T cell receptor beta chains from one sample, sequenced in a study of T cells in Graves' hyperthyroidism and ophthalmopathy. TCRdb processed the multiplex PCR reads anew with MiXCR; each CDR3 protein has one entry. Among 750,000 to 950,000 distinct CDR3 sequences listed, around 38% were seen once. Sequencing was done on a sample of blood. The origin of the receptors is a young man with Graves' hyperthyroidism. Both conserved end residues are part of each CDR3. Fields, in order: CDR3 DNA, CDR3 protein, clone size, J gene, V gene, D gene. D genes are given only for firm matches. Expanded clones are given a class, and other clones once, few, many or no size at all.

CDR3nt: TGTGCCAGCAGCTTTCGCATCCCAGAGACCCAGTACTTC
CDR3aa: CASSFRIPETQYF
abundance: many
j_gene: TRBJ2-5
v_gene: TRBV7-8
d_gene: -

CDR3nt: TGTGCCAGCAGTTACTCCCCCGTCGACAGGGCTCAAGCTTTCTTT
CDR3aa: CASSYSPVDRAQAFF
abundance: few
j_gene: TRBJ1-1
v_gene: TRBV12-3/TRBV12-4
d_gene: TRBD1

CDR3nt: TGTGCCAGCAGTTCCGGGACAGGGGACAATCAGCCCCAGCATTTT
CDR3aa: CASSSGTGDNQPQHF
abundance: few
j_gene: TRBJ1-5
v_gene: TRBV12-3/TRBV12-4
d_gene: TRBD1

CDR3nt: TGTGCCAGCAGTCCTGCGGGACAGGTCTACGAGCAGTACTTC
CDR3aa: CASSPAGQVYEQYF
abundance: -
j_gene: TRBJ2-7
v_gene: TRBV19
d_gene: TRBD1

CDR3nt: TGTGCCAGCAGTAACCAAAGGGACATGGGGCGTGAGCAGTACTTC
CDR3aa: CASSNQRDMGREQYF
abundance: -
j_gene: TRBJ2-7
v_gene: TRBV7-2
d_gene: -

CDR3nt: TGTGCCAGCACCCTTAGGGGGGGCCGGGAAGAGACCCAGTACTTC
CDR3aa: CASTLRGGREETQYF
abundance: -
j_gene: TRBJ2-5
v_gene: TRBV7-9
d_gene: -

CDR3nt: TGTGCCAGTAGTATAGATCTCAGTTCCGGGGAGCTGTTTTTT
CDR3aa: CASSIDLSSGELFF
abundance: -
j_gene: TRBJ2-2
v_gene: TRBV19
d_gene: -

CDR3nt: TGCAGTGCCCGAAACCAGGGGTACGAGCAGTACTTC
CDR3aa: CSARNQGYEQYF
abundance: few
j_gene: TRBJ2-7
v_gene: TRBV20-1
d_gene: -

CDR3nt: TGCAGCGCAACGAACACCGGGGAGCTGTTTTTT
CDR3aa: CSATNTGELFF
abundance: many
j_gene: TRBJ2-2
v_gene: TRBV20-1
d_gene: -

CDR3nt: TGCAGTGCTAGGGGAGACGCCAATCAGCCCCAGCATTTT
CDR3aa: CSARGDANQPQHF
abundance: -
j_gene: TRBJ1-5
v_gene: TRBV20-1
d_gene: -

CDR3nt: TGCAGCGTTGACTGGCGTACTCCTACCCCTAAGGGGGAGCTGTTTTTT
CDR3aa: CSVDWRTPTPKGELFF
abundance: many
j_gene: TRBJ2-2
v_gene: TRBV29-1
d_gene: -

CDR3nt: TGTGCCAGTAGTGTCCTCCAGGGCAATCAGCCCCAGCATTTT
CDR3aa: CASSVLQGNQPQHF
abundance: -
j_gene: TRBJ1-5
v_gene: TRBV19
d_gene: -

CDR3nt: TGTGCCAGCAGCTACCAACCCAGTTCACCCCTCCACTTT
CDR3aa: CASSYQPSSPLHF
abundance: many
j_gene: TRBJ1-6
v_gene: TRBV9
d_gene: -

CDR3nt: TGTGCCAGCAGCTGGGGCCTAGTGGAGGCAGATACGCAGTATTTT
CDR3aa: CASSWGLVEADTQYF
abundance: -
j_gene: TRBJ2-3
v_gene: TRBV11-1
d_gene: -

CDR3nt: TGCAGCGTTGAAGATCTTGGAAACTATGGCTACACCTTC
CDR3aa: CSVEDLGNYGYTF
abundance: many
j_gene: TRBJ1-2
v_gene: TRBV29-1
d_gene: -

CDR3nt: TGTGCCAGCGGTCCAACCGAGGACACCGGGGAGCTGTTTTTT
CDR3aa: CASGPTEDTGELFF
abundance: -
j_gene: TRBJ2-2
v_gene: TRBV7-9
d_gene: -

CDR3nt: TGTGCCAGCAGCTTAGAAAACGGACAGAACTATGGCTACACCTTC
CDR3aa: CASSLENGQNYGYTF
abundance: few
j_gene: TRBJ1-2
v_gene: TRBV7-9
d_gene: -

CDR3nt: TGCAGCGTTCAAGTAGGGTACGGCTACACCTTC
CDR3aa: CSVQVGYGYTF
abundance: many
j_gene: TRBJ1-2
v_gene: TRBV29-1
d_gene: -